This T cell receptor beta chain was identified during a study of blood T cell repertoires in COVID-19. Study at large: Sources were T cells, B-cell-depleted T cells, or PBMCs; the material itself was cDNA or gDNA.

Original handling: Reference gene primers were amplified, and this amplification served to estimate nucleated cell counts. Method: immunoSEQ multiplex PCR; TCRdb's copy keeps in-frame clones and lacks some. V, J and clone size were drawn from that table, and D and trimming were deduced from the DNA. In the table there are more than 200,000 clones, about 80% of which are singletons. The CDR3 length is 18 residues. After removal of 1 base from V and 4 bases from J, the junction contained 12 bases not matched to a gene. The germline CDR1 and CDR2 sequences are SGHTA and FQGNSA. This clonotype originated in a man aged 50 to 59 with active or convalescent COVID-19. Sequencing was performed on peripheral blood. V is TRBV7-2 and J is TRBJ2-2; 7 bases are a match to TRBD2. In nucleotides, the CDR3 is TGTGCCAGCAGCTTAGTTGGTGGGGGGAGGGGCGGCACCGGGGAGCTGTTTTTT. Protein product: CASSLVGGGRGGTGELFF.